The entry below describes one T cell receptor (beta chain). Its antigen is not identified. This sample was taken from a study of CD4 T cells in relation to SARS-CoV-2 and coronaviruses. Study information: After around 10 days of antigen culture, PBMC TCR beta CDR3s were sequenced.

Repertoires were generated with immunoSEQ multiplex PCR, while TCRdb's copy carries only in-frame clones and drops some. The sample shows some 30,000 clones, more than 65% of them seen only once. Study-wide results and limits: Crossreactive clones expanded significantly less to SARS-CoV-2 than monoreactive clones.

The CDR3 length is 17 residues. The clonotype was recovered from an adult with COVID-19. The chain links TRBV21-1 to TRBJ2-6. TRBV21-1 is a listed pseudogene. What was sequenced was memory CD4+ T cells from PBMCs, cultured in vitro. In DNA form, the CDR3 reads TGTGCCAGCAAGGTTTGGTCGTTAAATTCTGGGGCCAACGTCCTGACTTTC. This codes for CASKVWSLNSGANVLTF.